This T cell receptor (beta chain) was captured in a study of T cells in Graves' hyperthyroidism and ophthalmopathy (dated by TCRdb to between 2018 and 2021). Describing the broader study: Peripheral blood samples were taken at the time of initial diagnosis, prior to any treatment. The paper describes TCR Vbeta CDR3 sequencing of some 130 peripheral blood samples, made up of around 41 ophthalmopathy patients, around 73 hyperthyroidism patients and about 17 progressor patients. To identify distinguishing TCR V-J signatures, a discovery cohort of roughly 100 patients was used, comprising some 43 with Graves' ophthalmopathy and approximately 58 with stable Graves' hyperthyroidism. Prospective prediction of ophthalmopathy was tested in an independent validation cohort consisting of roughly 20 hyperthyroidism patients and some 16 patients who later progressed to ophthalmopathy. For training and testing, the roughly 100 patients in the discovery cohort were randomly divided in a 7:3 ratio. In about six Graves' hyperthyroidism patients, the study also compared T-cell repertoires from thyroid tissue with T-cell repertoires from blood. Once sampling was done, hyperthyroidism patients were given methimazole at a starting dose of 30 mg daily, whereas ophthalmopathy patients were given high-dose intravenous methylprednisolone. Overall study results and their limits: In validation, the model predicted progression to ophthalmopathy with 55% to 71% sensitivity and around 72% specificity, a median of 6.5 months before onset. A model built on a 13 V-J signature distinguished ophthalmopathy from stable hyperthyroidism, reaching 85% to 90% sensitivity and 81.08% specificity in cross-validation and 80%/75% in testing. Most expanded thyroid clonotypes (frequency above 0.001) were also detected in blood, a finding suggesting that blood repertoires may reflect thyroid immune responses. No statistical method was used to set the sample size in advance, and investigators knew the group allocation.

The TCR beta CDR3 regions were amplified from the RNA transcripts. The TCR CDR3 was subjected to a first round of RT-PCR using the HTBI primer set and the Qiagen OneStep RT-PCR kit. The libraries were constructed in a second round of multiplex PCR and then size-selected and purified. Sequencing of the libraries was done on an Illumina HiSeq2000 using paired-end 100 bp reads. The authors' pipeline ran thus. SOAPnuke was used to process the raw data, with reads discarded if the reads contained adapters or uncalled bases, had a mean Phred below 15, or lacked an exact constant-primer or identifier match. High-quality paired reads were merged using COPE v1.2.5, and each unique nucleotide sequence was defined as a clonotype. MiTCR v1.1 was used to align the clonotypes against IMGT TRBV, TRBD and TRBJ reference segments. Only V-J combinations with frequency above 0.0001, covering 99% to 99.2% of repertoires, were analysed. A TCS score was defined as the ratio between F50 (clonal expansion) and ExV (chaos), using BLOSUM62-based TCRdist between CDR3 peptides within each V-J. Welch's t-statistics and random forest reduced several hundred V-J features to roughly 13, which were used in a naive Bayes classifier (R e1071). Using fastp trimming at Q25 and MiXCR clonotype assembly, TCRdb reanalyzed the public sequencing data and kept in-frame beta chains. A single entry per CDR3 protein holds the most common genes and DNA from its merged rows. The V and J calls shown here were made by TCRdb, not taken from the authors' results. The sample contains around 570,000 distinct CDR3 sequences, just under 20% of them found a single time. The ten largest clonotypes hold roughly 47% of the sample.

Ophthalmopathy patients had moderately to severely active disease, with a Clinical Activity Score of 3 or more, a NOSPECS grade of 4 or more, and a disease duration of less than 3 months. Patients with uncontrolled infections, other autoimmune diseases, pregnancy or lactation were excluded. Diagnoses were established on the basis of clinical symptoms, serum thyroxine and TRAb, thyroid ultrasound, and orbital computed tomography. Ficoll-Paque density gradient centrifugation was used to isolate PBMCs from 10 ml of fresh peripheral blood. Total RNA was extracted using Trizol reagent, and RNA quality was assessed on an Agilent 2100 Bioanalyzer. This clonotype was seen at least ten times. The clone's antigen remains unknown. Per-nucleotide qualities are absent, and no much larger clonotype sits a single base away. Input material: blood. The TCR comes from a man aged 35-49 years with Graves' ophthalmopathy.

CDR3 region: CASSYAGPYEQYF. The nucleotide sequence reads as follows: TGTGCCAGCAGTTACGCGGGCCCATACGAGCAGTACTTC. The chain couples TRBV6-5 to TRBJ2-7, and perhaps TRBD2 as D gene, on 5 matching bases. At the junction V is shortened by 2 bases and J by 4 bases, with 9 bases in between. Reading from cysteine to phenylalanine, the CDR3 counts 13 amino acids. The sequence is cut down to CDR3 DNA, 39 bases in frame from base 1. Per the germline V gene, MNHEY is the CDR1 and SVGAGI is the CDR2.